Listed below are T cell receptor beta chains from one sample, sequenced in a study of Tregs in tolerant kidney transplant recipients. The assay was immunoSEQ multiplex PCR, and TCRdb's table has in-frame clones only and misses some. The data contain 55,000 to 80,000 clones, around 98% of them singletons. Here the sequenced sample was Tregs from blood, taken before the transplant. The receptors shown here come from a human donor who received a combined kidney and bone marrow transplant. The CDR3 runs from the conserved cysteine through the conserved F or W. The D gene is left open where the match is weak. The listing skips clone size in some rows; elsewhere it reads once, few, many or a size class.

TRBV7-9,.,TRBJ2-7,.,CASSFPDKSYEQYF,TGTGCCAGCAGCTTCCCCGACAAGTCCTACGAGCAGTACTTC
TRBV5-1,.,TRBJ2-2,once,CASSLAGGTGELFF,TGCGCCAGCAGCTTGGCTGGGGGGACCGGGGAGCTGTTTTTT
TRBV7-8,.,TRBJ1-1,few,CASSLEYGVGAFF,TGTGCCAGCAGCTTAGAATACGGGGTGGGGGCTTTCTTT
TRBV19,.,TRBJ1-5,.,CASSRKSPGQQPQHF,TGTGCCAGTAGTAGGAAATCCCCCGGACAACAGCCCCAGCATTTT
TRBV29-1,TRBD2,TRBJ2-2,.,CSVSGTTRTGELFF,TGCAGCGTAAGTGGGACTACCCGCACCGGGGAGCTGTTTTTT
TRBV6-5,.,TRBJ1-1,.,CASTRQVYTEAFF,TGTGCCAGCACCCGACAGGTGTACACTGAAGCTTTCTTT
TRBV7-6,.,TRBJ1-3,.,CASSHHLGSSGNTIYF,TGTGCCAGCAGCCACCACCTTGGGAGCTCTGGAAACACCATATATTTT
TRBV4-1,.,TRBJ2-1,.,CASSQQTGRHYNEQFF,TGCGCCAGCAGCCAACAGACTGGCCGGCACTACAATGAGCAGTTCTTC
TRBV2,TRBD1,TRBJ1-2,.,CASSAHRGNYGYTF,TGTGCCAGCAGTGCACACAGGGGAAACTATGGCTACACCTTC
TRBV7-9,.,TRBJ2-7,.,CASRYRLVEVPYEQYF,TGTGCCAGCAGGTACCGGCTCGTGGAGGTCCCCTACGAGCAGTACTTC
TRBV10-3,.,TRBJ2-3,.,CAISEGSRQAGNTQYF,TGTGCCATCAGTGAGGGATCCAGGCAGGCGGGGAATACGCAGTATTTT
TRBV15,.,TRBJ2-3,.,CATSTSRGSGTGTDTQYF,TGTGCCACCAGCACCTCGAGAGGGAGTGGAACGGGCACAGATACGCAGTATTTT
TRBV18,.,TRBJ2-7,.,CASSPGSRLYEQYF,TGTGCCAGCTCACCAGGTTCCAGGCTCTACGAGCAGTACTTC
TRBV19,.,TRBJ1-4,once,CASSKRQEPEKLFF,TGTGCCAGTTCCAAGCGACAGGAGCCCGAAAAACTGTTTTTT
TRBV11-2,TRBD2,TRBJ2-1,.,CASSPSLAGRDEQFF,TGTGCCAGCAGCCCCTCTCTAGCGGGACGTGATGAGCAGTTCTTC
TRBV7-2,TRBD2,TRBJ2-1,.,CASSLKLTGGGSYNEQFF,TGTGCCAGCAGCTTAAAACTTACTGGCGGGGGCTCCTACAATGAGCAGTTCTTC
TRBV4-2,TRBD2,TRBJ2-1,once,CASSQDREGEQFF,TGTGCCAGCAGCCAAGATCGGGAGGGAGAGCAGTTCTTC
TRBV19,.,TRBJ1-1,.,CASSIGSGRTEAFF,TGTGCCAGTAGTATTGGGTCAGGGAGGACTGAAGCTTTCTTT
TRBV7-2,.,TRBJ2-7,.,CASSADSSYEQYF,TGTGCCAGCAGCGCGGACAGCTCCTACGAGCAGTACTTC
TRBV6-1,.,TRBJ1-2,.,CASSEKGGDYGYTF,TGTGCCAGCAGTGAAAAAGGGGGAGACTATGGCTACACCTTC
TRBV7-9,.,TRBJ2-6,.,CATRDPLAGANVLTF,TGTGCCACTCGGGATCCCCTGGCTGGGGCCAACGTCCTGACTTTC
TRBV2,TRBD2,TRBJ2-1,.,CASSSGSSYNEQFF,TGTGCCAGCAGTAGCGGGAGCTCCTACAATGAGCAGTTCTTC
TRBV7-9,TRBD1,TRBJ2-7,.,CASSLAGTGREQYF,TGTGCCAGCAGCTTAGCGGGGACAGGGCGCGAGCAGTACTTC
TRBV9,TRBD2,TRBJ2-3,.,CASSLLAISTDTQYF,TGTGCCAGCAGCTTACTAGCGATTAGCACAGATACGCAGTATTTT
TRBV2,.,TRBJ2-3,.,CASSYTLSRDTQYF,TGTGCCAGCAGTTACACCCTATCGCGGGATACGCAGTATTTT
TRBV4-3,.,TRBJ1-1,.,CASSQDLYETVNEAFF,TGCGCCAGCAGCCAAGATCTGTACGAGACAGTAAATGAAGCTTTCTTT
TRBV29-1,.,TRBJ2-5,.,CSVELAETQYF,TGCAGCGTAGAACTAGCAGAGACCCAGTACTTC
TRBV6-4,TRBD2,TRBJ2-3,once,CASNLTSGRASSWADTQYF,TGTGCCAGCAACCTAACTAGCGGGAGGGCAAGTTCGTGGGCAGATACGCAGTATTTT
TRBV30,.,TRBJ1-5,.,CAWSRGLQPQHF,TGTGCCTGGAGTAGGGGTTTGCAGCCCCAGCATTTT
TRBV15,TRBD2,TRBJ2-3,once,CATSRVGLAGGFPDTQYF,TGTGCCACCAGCAGAGTCGGGCTAGCGGGGGGCTTCCCAGATACGCAGTATTTT
TRBV18,.,TRBJ2-6,once,CASSFGRFGANVLTF,TGTGCCAGCTCATTTGGGAGATTTGGGGCCAACGTCCTGACTTTC
TRBV7-3,.,TRBJ2-6,.,CASSLTGAGANVLTF,TGTGCCAGCAGCTTAACAGGGGCTGGGGCCAACGTCCTGACTTTC
TRBV14,.,TRBJ1-2,.,CASSTYREPFGYTF,TGTGCCAGCAGCACGTACAGGGAGCCTTTTGGCTACACCTTC
TRBV7-3,TRBD1,TRBJ2-1,.,CASSLNSGGYNEQFF,TGTGCCAGCAGCTTAAACTCAGGGGGTTACAATGAGCAGTTCTTC
TRBV19,.,TRBJ2-6,.,CAGSRNSGANVLTF,TGTGCCGGTAGTCGTAACTCTGGGGCCAACGTCCTGACTTTC
TRBV4-2,.,TRBJ1-1,.,CASSQGEGVNTEAFF,TGTGCCAGCAGCCAAGGCGAGGGGGTGAACACTGAAGCTTTCTTT
TRBV6-4,TRBD2,TRBJ2-3,.,CASSDGSGSWRDTQYF,TGTGCCAGCAGTGACGGGAGCGGGAGTTGGAGGGATACGCAGTATTTT
TRBV5-1,TRBD2,TRBJ2-1,.,CASSPSHRLAGSYNEQFF,TGCGCCAGCAGCCCCAGCCACCGACTAGCAGGCTCCTACAATGAGCAGTTCTTC
TRBV7-2,TRBD1,TRBJ1-2,.,CASRFTGGSEGYGYTF,TGTGCCAGCAGATTCACAGGGGGCTCAGAGGGGTATGGCTACACCTTC
TRBV10-3,.,TRBJ1-1,.,CATGFAGRTEAFF,TGTGCCACCGGATTCGCGGGGCGAACTGAAGCTTTCTTT
TRBV10-3,.,TRBJ1-2,.,CAIRSIGATCDF,TGTGCCATCAGAAGTATAGGCGCGACTTGCGACTTC
TRBV5-1,.,TRBJ1-6,few,CASSAKQVANSPLHF,TGCGCCAGCAGCGCAAAACAGGTCGCTAATTCACCCCTCCACTTT
TRBV2,.,TRBJ2-3,.,CASSTNFPPRYTDTQYF,TGTGCCAGCAGTACTAACTTCCCACCCCGCTACACAGATACGCAGTATTTT
TRBV19,.,TRBJ2-1,.,CASSILAEQFF,TGTGCCAGTAGTATTCTAGCGGAGCAGTTCTTC
TRBV11-2,TRBD1,TRBJ1-2,.,CASSLEWTGNYGYTF,TGTGCCAGCAGCTTAGAATGGACAGGGAATTATGGCTACACCTTC
TRBV4-2,.,TRBJ1-2,.,CASSQDRQANYGYTF,TGTGCCAGCAGCCAAGATAGACAGGCTAACTATGGCTACACCTTC
TRBV6-6,.,TRBJ1-1,.,CASRNDQVLNTEAFF,TGTGCCAGCAGAAACGACCAGGTCCTAAACACTGAAGCTTTCTTT
TRBV7-2,.,TRBJ2-4,.,CASSLGSFQNIQYF,TGTGCCAGCAGCTTAGGGAGTTTCCAAAACATTCAGTACTTC
TRBV4-2,TRBD1,TRBJ1-1,.,CASSQSRGQSNTEAFF,TGTGCCAGCAGCCAAAGCCGGGGACAGTCGAACACTGAAGCTTTCTTT
TRBV6-1,TRBD1,TRBJ2-1,.,CASRRGQGTYEQFF,TGTGCCAGCAGGAGGGGACAGGGGACGTATGAGCAGTTCTTC